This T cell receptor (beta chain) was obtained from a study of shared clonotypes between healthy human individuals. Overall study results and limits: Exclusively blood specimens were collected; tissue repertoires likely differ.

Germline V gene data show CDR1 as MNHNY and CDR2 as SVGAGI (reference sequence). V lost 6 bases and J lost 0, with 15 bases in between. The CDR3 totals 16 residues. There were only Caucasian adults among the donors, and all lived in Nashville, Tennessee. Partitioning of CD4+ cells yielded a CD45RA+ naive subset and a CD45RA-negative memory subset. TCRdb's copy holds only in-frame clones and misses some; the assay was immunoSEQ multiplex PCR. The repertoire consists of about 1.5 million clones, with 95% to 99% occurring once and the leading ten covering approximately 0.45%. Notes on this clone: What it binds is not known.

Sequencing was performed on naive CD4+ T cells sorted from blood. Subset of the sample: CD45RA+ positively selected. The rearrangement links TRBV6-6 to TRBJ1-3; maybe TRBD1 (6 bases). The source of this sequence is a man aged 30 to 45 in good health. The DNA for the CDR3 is TGTGCCAGCAGCCTTGACACAGGGAGCTCTGGAAACACCATATATTTT. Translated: CASSLDTGSSGNTIYF.